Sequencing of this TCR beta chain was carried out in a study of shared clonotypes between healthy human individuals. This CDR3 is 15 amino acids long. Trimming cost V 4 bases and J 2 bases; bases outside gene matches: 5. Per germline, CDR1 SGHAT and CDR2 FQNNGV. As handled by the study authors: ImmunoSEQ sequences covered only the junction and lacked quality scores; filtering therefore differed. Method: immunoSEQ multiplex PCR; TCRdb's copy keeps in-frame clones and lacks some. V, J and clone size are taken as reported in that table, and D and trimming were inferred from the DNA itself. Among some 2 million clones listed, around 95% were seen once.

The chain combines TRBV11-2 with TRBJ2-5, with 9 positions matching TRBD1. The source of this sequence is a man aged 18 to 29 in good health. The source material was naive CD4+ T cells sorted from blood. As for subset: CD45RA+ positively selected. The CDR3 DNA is TGTGCCAGCAGCTCGGGACAGGGACGGCAAGAGACCCAGTACTTC. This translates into CASSSGQGRQETQYF.